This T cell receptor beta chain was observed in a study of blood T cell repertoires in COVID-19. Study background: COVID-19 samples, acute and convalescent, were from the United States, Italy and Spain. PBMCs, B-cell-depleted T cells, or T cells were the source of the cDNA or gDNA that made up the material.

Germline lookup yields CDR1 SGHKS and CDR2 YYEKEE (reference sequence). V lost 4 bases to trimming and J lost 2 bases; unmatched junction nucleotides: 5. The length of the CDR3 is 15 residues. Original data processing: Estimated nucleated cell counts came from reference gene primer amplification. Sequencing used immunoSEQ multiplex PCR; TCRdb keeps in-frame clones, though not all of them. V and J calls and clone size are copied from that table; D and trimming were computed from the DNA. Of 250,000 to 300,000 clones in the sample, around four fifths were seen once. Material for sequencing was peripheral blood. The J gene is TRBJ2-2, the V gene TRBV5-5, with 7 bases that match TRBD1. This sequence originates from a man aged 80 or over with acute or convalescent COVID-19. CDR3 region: CASSGGQLNTGELFF. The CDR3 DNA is TGTGCCAGCAGCGGGGGACAGCTAAACACCGGGGAGCTGTTTTTT. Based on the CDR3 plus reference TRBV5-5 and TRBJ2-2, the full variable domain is DAGVTQSPTHLIKTRGQQVTLRCSPISGHKSVSWYQQVLGQGPQFIFQYYEKEERGRGNFPDRFSARQFPNYSSELNVNALLLGDSALYLCASSGGQLNTGELFFGEGSRLTVL.